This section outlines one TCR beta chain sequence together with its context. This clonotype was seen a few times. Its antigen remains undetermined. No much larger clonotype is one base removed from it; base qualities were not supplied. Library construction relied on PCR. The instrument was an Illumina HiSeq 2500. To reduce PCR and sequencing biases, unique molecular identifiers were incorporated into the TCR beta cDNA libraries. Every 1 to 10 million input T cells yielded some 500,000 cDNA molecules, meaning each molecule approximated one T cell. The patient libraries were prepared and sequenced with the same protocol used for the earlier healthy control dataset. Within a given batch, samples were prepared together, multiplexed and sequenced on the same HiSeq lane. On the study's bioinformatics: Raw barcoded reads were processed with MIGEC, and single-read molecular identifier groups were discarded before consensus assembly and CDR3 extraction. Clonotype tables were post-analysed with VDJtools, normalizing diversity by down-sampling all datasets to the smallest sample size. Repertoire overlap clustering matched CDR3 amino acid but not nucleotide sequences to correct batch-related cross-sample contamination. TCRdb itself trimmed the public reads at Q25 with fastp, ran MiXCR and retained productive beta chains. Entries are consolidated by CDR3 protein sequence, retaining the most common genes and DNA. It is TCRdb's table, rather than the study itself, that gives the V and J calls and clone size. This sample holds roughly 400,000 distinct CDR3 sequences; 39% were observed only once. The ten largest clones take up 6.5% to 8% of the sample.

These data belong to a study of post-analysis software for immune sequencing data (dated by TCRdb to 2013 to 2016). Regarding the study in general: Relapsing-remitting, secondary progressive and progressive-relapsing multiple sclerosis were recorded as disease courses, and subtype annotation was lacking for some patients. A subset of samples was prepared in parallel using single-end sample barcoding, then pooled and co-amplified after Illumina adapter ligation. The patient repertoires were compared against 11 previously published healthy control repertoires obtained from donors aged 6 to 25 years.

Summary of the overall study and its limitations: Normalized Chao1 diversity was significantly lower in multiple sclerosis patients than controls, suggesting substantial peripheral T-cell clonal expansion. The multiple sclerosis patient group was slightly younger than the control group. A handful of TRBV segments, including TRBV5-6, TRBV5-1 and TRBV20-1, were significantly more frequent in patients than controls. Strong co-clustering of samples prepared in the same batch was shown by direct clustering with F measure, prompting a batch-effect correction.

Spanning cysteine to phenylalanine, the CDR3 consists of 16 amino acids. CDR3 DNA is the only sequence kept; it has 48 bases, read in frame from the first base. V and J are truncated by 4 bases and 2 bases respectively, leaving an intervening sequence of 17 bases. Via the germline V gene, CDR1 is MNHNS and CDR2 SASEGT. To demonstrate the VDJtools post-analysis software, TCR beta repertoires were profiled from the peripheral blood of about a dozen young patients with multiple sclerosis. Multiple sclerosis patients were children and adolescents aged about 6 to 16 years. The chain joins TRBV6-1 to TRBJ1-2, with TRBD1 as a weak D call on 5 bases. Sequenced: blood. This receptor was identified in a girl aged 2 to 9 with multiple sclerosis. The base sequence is TGTGCCAGCAGTGGAACACCGAGGGGCAGGAACTATGGCTACACCTTC. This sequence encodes CASSGTPRGRNYGYTF.